A selection of T cell receptor beta chains follows, all from one sample in a study of T cell changes during pregnancy in multiple sclerosis. Libraries were prepared by immunoSEQ multiplex PCR; TCRdb keeps only in-frame clonotypes and omits some of them. The data hold 30,000 to 50,000 clones, with 75% to 95% observed a single time. The source material was CD4+ T cells from peripheral blood mononuclear cells, sampled in the first trimester of pregnancy. The receptor source for this set is a female donor in good health, enrolled as a control in a pregnancy study. Each CDR3 is given with its conserved first and last residue. The order of the fields is V gene, clone size, J gene, D gene, CDR3 protein, CDR3 DNA. The D gene is left open where the match is weak. A clone size is listed for some rows: how often the clone was seen (once, few, many), or a class if it is expanded.

TRBV19	.	TRBJ2-3	.	CASSPRQQGRGTDTQYF	TGTGCCAGTAGTCCCAGGCAACAGGGAAGGGGCACAGATACGCAGTATTTT
TRBV2	.	TRBJ2-7	TRBD1	CASSRTGVFEQYF	TGTGCCAGCAGTCGGACAGGGGTTTTCGAGCAGTACTTC
TRBV11-2	few	TRBJ1-5	TRBD1	CASSTGGNQPQHF	TGTGCCAGCAGTACAGGGGGCAATCAGCCCCAGCATTTT
TRBV7-2	.	TRBJ1-2	.	CASSLDRVGGYTF	TGTGCCAGCAGCTTAGATCGGGTGGGTGGCTACACCTTC
TRBV7-6	.	TRBJ1-2	TRBD1	CASSLEQGRGYTF	TGTGCCAGCAGCTTAGAACAGGGGCGCGGCTACACCTTC
TRBV28	.	TRBJ1-2	.	CASSWFGGGYTF	TGTGCCAGCAGTTGGTTTGGGGGCGGCTACACCTTC
TRBV18	.	TRBJ2-7	TRBD1	CASSPLVGQALYEQYF	TGTGCCAGCTCACCCCTGGTGGGACAGGCTCTCTACGAGCAGTACTTC
TRBV14	.	TRBJ1-1	.	CASSLPGMNTEAFF	TGTGCCAGCTCCTTACCAGGTATGAACACTGAAGCTTTCTTT
TRBV5-1	.	TRBJ2-3	.	CASSLVLANTDTQYF	TGCGCCAGCAGCTTGGTTCTAGCGAACACAGATACGCAGTATTTT
TRBV29-1	.	TRBJ1-2	.	CSGKGPDGYTF	TGCAGCGGAAAGGGGCCGGATGGCTACACCTTC
TRBV5-4	.	TRBJ2-2	TRBD1	CASSFGQAHTGELFF	TGTGCCAGCAGCTTCGGACAGGCTCACACCGGGGAGCTGTTTTTT
TRBV7-3	.	TRBJ2-3	.	CASSFQGQPTDTQYF	TGTGCCAGCAGCTTCCAAGGACAGCCCACAGATACGCAGTATTTT
TRBV7-8	.	TRBJ2-5	.	CASSLMVRETQYF	TGTGCCAGCAGCTTAATGGTGAGAGAGACCCAGTACTTC
TRBV11-2	once	TRBJ2-5	TRBD1	CASSSSRGIEETQYF	TGTGCCAGCAGCTCGAGCAGGGGGATTGAGGAGACCCAGTACTTC
TRBV5-4	.	TRBJ1-2	.	CASSLGGSYGYTF	TGTGCCAGCAGCTTGGGAGGGAGCTATGGCTACACCTTC
TRBV5-6	.	TRBJ1-2	.	CASSFRLGYTF	TGTGCCAGCAGCTTCCGACTAGGCTACACCTTC
TRBV5-1	.	TRBJ1-1	TRBD1	CASSLRTGMNTEAFF	TGCGCCAGCAGCTTGAGGACAGGGATGAACACTGAAGCTTTCTTT
TRBV5-4	.	TRBJ1-4	.	CASSRRGEKLFF	TGTGCCAGCAGCCGGCGGGGGGAAAAACTGTTTTTT
TRBV6-1	.	TRBJ2-1	.	CASSETWRGTYNEQFF	TGTGCCAGCAGTGAAACCTGGAGGGGTACCTACAATGAGCAGTTCTTC
TRBV6-6	.	TRBJ1-1	TRBD1	CASRGTGEAFF	TGTGCCAGCAGGGGGACAGGAGAAGCTTTCTTT
TRBV9	.	TRBJ2-5	TRBD1	CASSVGFWRQGKQETQYF	TGTGCCAGCAGCGTAGGTTTCTGGAGACAGGGAAAGCAGGAGACCCAGTACTTC
TRBV5-5	.	TRBJ1-5	.	CASSLGQGMSNQPQHF	TGTGCCAGCAGCTTGGGGCAGGGGATGAGCAATCAGCCCCAGCATTTT
TRBV7-3	.	TRBJ2-2	.	CASSSHLGGAGTGELFF	TGTGCCAGCAGCTCCCACCTGGGGGGGGCCGGCACCGGGGAGCTGTTTTTT
TRBV14	.	TRBJ1-1	.	CASSQFRNRETNTEAFF	TGTGCCAGCAGCCAATTCAGAAACCGGGAAACGAACACTGAAGCTTTCTTT
TRBV6-5	.	TRBJ2-7	.	CASLDRGGVDEQYF	TGTGCCAGCCTTGACCGGGGTGGGGTCGACGAGCAGTACTTC
TRBV4-3	once	TRBJ2-2	.	CASSQWTANTRELFF	TGCGCCAGCAGCCAATGGACAGCGAACACCAGGGAGCTGTTTTTT
TRBV5-1	.	TRBJ1-2	.	CASSLEGDPYGYTF	TGCGCCAGCAGCTTAGAGGGGGATCCCTATGGCTACACCTTC
TRBV25-1	.	TRBJ1-1	TRBD1	CASKEGARTEAFF	TGTGCCAGCAAAGAGGGGGCGCGGACTGAAGCTTTCTTT
TRBV7-9	.	TRBJ2-3	.	CASSSAGTLRRTDTQYF	TGTGCCAGCAGCTCCGCGGGGACTTTGCGGCGCACAGATACGCAGTATTTT
TRBV9	once	TRBJ1-1	.	CASSPQTGDTEAFF	TGTGCCAGCAGCCCTCAGACGGGGGACACTGAAGCTTTCTTT
TRBV6-5	.	TRBJ2-2	TRBD1	CASRNRGNTGELFF	TGTGCCAGCAGAAACAGGGGGAACACCGGGGAGCTGTTTTTT
TRBV9	.	TRBJ2-6	.	CASSGPGTRASRANVLTF	TGTGCCAGCAGCGGCCCCGGGACAAGGGCCTCTCGGGCCAACGTCCTGACTTTC
TRBV19	.	TRBJ2-2	TRBD1	CASSLTGQGRSGELFF	TGTGCCAGTAGTCTGACGGGACAGGGTAGATCCGGGGAGCTGTTTTTT
TRBV28	once	TRBJ2-2	.	CASSPGQYTGELFF	TGTGCCAGCAGTCCCGGACAGTACACCGGGGAGCTGTTTTTT
TRBV29-1	few	TRBJ1-6	.	CSVATAINSPLHF	TGCAGCGTTGCGACAGCAATCAATTCACCCCTCCACTTT
TRBV5-1	.	TRBJ2-1	TRBD1	CASSYGQGGNEQFF	TGCGCCAGCAGCTACGGACAGGGGGGCAATGAGCAGTTCTTC
TRBV28	.	TRBJ1-3	.	CASSLAGSIYF	TGTGCCAGCAGTTTAGCAGGGTCCATATATTTT
TRBV5-1	.	TRBJ1-1	TRBD1	CASSLAGSTGLGTEAFF	TGCGCCAGCAGCTTGGCCGGGTCGACAGGGTTAGGCACTGAAGCTTTCTTT
TRBV5-1	.	TRBJ1-3	.	CASGSGSGNTIYF	TGCGCCAGCGGATCAGGGTCTGGAAACACCATATATTTT
TRBV6-1	.	TRBJ1-5	.	CASSGIRGSNQPQHF	TGTGCCAGCAGTGGGATAAGGGGGAGCAATCAGCCCCAGCATTTT
TRBV30	.	TRBJ1-2	TRBD1	CASSSRDRGQNYGYTF	TGTGCCTCCTCCTCCCGGGACAGGGGGCAGAACTATGGCTACACCTTC
TRBV5-1	few	TRBJ1-1	TRBD1	CASSRTGTNTEAFF	TGCGCCAGCAGCAGGACAGGGACGAACACTGAAGCTTTCTTT
TRBV5-5	once	TRBJ2-7	.	CASSLEVEQYF	TGTGCCAGCAGCTTAGAGGTCGAGCAGTACTTC
TRBV4-1	.	TRBJ1-1	.	CASSQEGGVTEAFF	TGCGCCAGCAGCCAAGAAGGAGGGGTCACTGAAGCTTTCTTT
TRBV30	.	TRBJ1-2	TRBD1	CAWILDRGGSNYGYTF	TGTGCCTGGATCCTGGACAGGGGAGGCTCTAACTATGGCTACACCTTC
TRBV18	.	TRBJ1-4	TRBD1	CASSPRQGHMKKLFF	TGTGCCAGCTCACCTCGACAGGGGCATATGAAAAAACTGTTTTTT
TRBV11-2	.	TRBJ1-1	.	CASSFLGAGTEAFF	TGTGCCAGCAGCTTTTTGGGGGCGGGCACTGAAGCTTTCTTT
TRBV19	.	TRBJ2-6	.	CASRNRALSGANVLTF	TGTGCCAGTAGGAACAGGGCTCTCTCTGGGGCCAACGTCCTGACTTTC
TRBV7-3	once	TRBJ2-1	TRBD2	CASSLPSSSGQQFF	TGTGCCAGCAGCTTACCCTCTTCTAGCGGACAGCAGTTCTTC
TRBV4-3	.	TRBJ2-5	TRBD2	CASSQVLSGGGYQETQYF	TGCGCCAGCAGCCAAGTATTAAGCGGGGGGGGGTACCAAGAGACCCAGTACTTC
TRBV15	.	TRBJ1-2	TRBD1	CATSRGTAFGYTF	TGTGCCACCAGCAGGGGGACAGCCTTCGGCTACACCTTC
TRBV19	.	TRBJ2-7	TRBD1	CASTKGQGAYEQYF	TGTGCCAGTACAAAGGGACAGGGGGCCTACGAGCAGTACTTC
TRBV10-3	.	TRBJ1-5	.	CAISEASGVSNQPQHF	TGTGCCATCAGTGAGGCCTCGGGGGTAAGCAATCAGCCCCAGCATTTT
TRBV19	.	TRBJ2-3	.	CASSPGTSTDTQYF	TGTGCCAGTAGCCCCGGGACTAGCACAGATACGCAGTATTTT
TRBV18	.	TRBJ2-1	TRBD2	CASSPAGGSYNEQFF	TGTGCCAGCTCACCCGCGGGGGGGTCCTACAATGAGCAGTTCTTC
TRBV7-9	.	TRBJ2-1	.	CASSLGGYEQFF	TGTGCCAGCAGCTTAGGTGGCTATGAGCAGTTCTTC
TRBV7-2	.	TRBJ2-7	TRBD1	CASRLTGGHEQYF	TGTGCCAGCAGACTGACAGGGGGCCACGAGCAGTACTTC
TRBV19	.	TRBJ1-1	.	CASTVRDEAFF	TGTGCCAGTACGGTCAGGGATGAAGCTTTCTTT
TRBV7-2	.	TRBJ2-3	TRBD2	CASSLVSSGGGSTDTQYF	TGTGCCAGCAGCTTAGTTTCTAGCGGGGGTGGATCGACAGATACGCAGTATTTT